This TCR beta chain was observed in a study of early T cells in non-severe SARS-CoV-2 infection. The V and J ends lost 7 bases and 4 bases respectively, with 18 bases between them. Germline-derived CDR1 and CDR2 are SGHAT and FQNNGV. This CDR3 comprises 15 residues. At least ten counts were recorded for this clonotype. Separate cDNA molecules each had unique molecular identifiers attached to them. A single record per CDR3 protein comes from TCRdb applying MiXCR to the 5' RACE reads. The profile shows more than 50,000 distinct CDR3 sequences, about an eighth of them singletons. The sample consisted of whole blood. The J gene is TRBJ2-3, the V gene TRBV11-2; perhaps TRBD2 as D (5 bases). This receptor was identified in an adult who was a healthcare worker with PCR-confirmed SARS-CoV-2 infection or an uninfected control (not recorded which). The CDR3, as DNA: TGTGCCAGCACCTTTCCCGGACTCTCTCCAGATACGCAGTATTTT. Translating it yields CASTFPGLSPDTQYF.